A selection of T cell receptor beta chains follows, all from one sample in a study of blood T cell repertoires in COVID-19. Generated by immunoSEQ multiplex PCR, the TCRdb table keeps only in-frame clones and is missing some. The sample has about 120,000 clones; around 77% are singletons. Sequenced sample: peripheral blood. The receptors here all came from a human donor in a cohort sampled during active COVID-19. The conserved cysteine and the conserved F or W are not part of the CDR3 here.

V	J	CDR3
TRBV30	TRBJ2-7	ACSTGISLEQY
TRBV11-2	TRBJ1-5	ASSLGQGSNQPQH
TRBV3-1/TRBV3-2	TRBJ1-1	ASSQDSGGLYTEAF
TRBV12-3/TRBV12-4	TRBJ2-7	ASSPGQTYEQY
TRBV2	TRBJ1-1	ASSDSEGAFTEAF
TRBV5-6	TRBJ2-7	ASSFKGGVYEQY
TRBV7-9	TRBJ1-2	ASSSDRVLYGYT
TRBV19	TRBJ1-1	ASSRTGGATEAF
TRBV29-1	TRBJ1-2	SVALNYGYT
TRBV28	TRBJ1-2	ASSLTGGTYGYT
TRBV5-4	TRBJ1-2	ASSLGDRYYGYT
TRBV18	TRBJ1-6	ASSPHRGPDSPLH
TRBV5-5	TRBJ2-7	ASKLVLGSPYEQY
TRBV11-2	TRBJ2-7	ASSSRDKTYEQY
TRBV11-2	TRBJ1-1	ASSLGTVSTEAF
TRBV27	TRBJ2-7	ASSQFSGTAKYEQY
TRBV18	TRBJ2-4	ASSPPPGTGNIQY
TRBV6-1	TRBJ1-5	ASSEAGGQPQH
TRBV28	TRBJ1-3	GLRGDTGNTIY
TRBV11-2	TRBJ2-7	ASSQGTYEQY
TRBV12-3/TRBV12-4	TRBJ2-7	ASSLDSSYEQY
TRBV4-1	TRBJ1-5	ASSQDGGRDQPQH
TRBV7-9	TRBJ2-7	ASTPLAVYEQY
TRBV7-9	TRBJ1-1	ASSRALQGKGAF
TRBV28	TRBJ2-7	ASRSILSYEQY
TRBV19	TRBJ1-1	ASSIRGEGTEAF
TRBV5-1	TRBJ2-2	ASSLYGLAGAPGELF
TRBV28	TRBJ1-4	ASSHRAHNEKLF
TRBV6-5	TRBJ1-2	ASSTGQGQGYT
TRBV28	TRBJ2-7	ASWTGEEQY
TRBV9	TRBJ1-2	ASSVRTGDGYT
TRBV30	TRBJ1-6	AWRHNRGNSPLH
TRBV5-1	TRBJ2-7	ASSLGQGENEQY
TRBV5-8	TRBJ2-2	ASSVDRDRSTGELF
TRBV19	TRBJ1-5	ASSPYRDLNQPQH
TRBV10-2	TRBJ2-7	ATSGLAGNYEQY
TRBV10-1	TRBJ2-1	ASSRTSGDNEQF
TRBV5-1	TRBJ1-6	ASSLSGSGYNSPLH
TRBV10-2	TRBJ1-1	ASSGQSEAF
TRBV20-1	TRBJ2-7	SGTEAYEQY
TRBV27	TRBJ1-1	ASSLLPGELNTEAF
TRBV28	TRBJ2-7	ASSPGDTTLKQY
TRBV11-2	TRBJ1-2	ASTPRRGDRYGYT
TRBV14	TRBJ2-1	ASSQGAVEQF
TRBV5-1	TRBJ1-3	ASRPDGFSGNTIY
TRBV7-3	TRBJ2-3	ASSLGPGGGADTQY